Below are 28 T cell receptor beta chains sequenced from a single sample in a study of blood T cell repertoires in COVID-19. The repertoire was sequenced with immunoSEQ multiplex PCR; TCRdb's copy has only in-frame clones and lacks some. The table records 150,000 to 200,000 clones, approximately 87% of them present only once. The sequencing sample was made of peripheral blood. The origin of the receptors is a person aged 65 to 85 with COVID-19, enrolled during active disease.

This clone was observed a single time. The CDR3 coding sequence is TGTGCCAGTAGTATACCGGGACAGCAAATGAACACTGAAGCTTTCTTT. Its protein is CASSIPGQQMNTEAFF. The chain has TRBV19 and TRBJ1-1, with TRBD1 identical over 7 bases. CDR3 size: 16 residues. CDR1 is LNHDA and CDR2 is SQIVND in the germline V gene (reference sequence). Losses at the gene ends were 2 bases for V and 0 bases for J; bases not matched to a gene: 6. Full variable domain (outside the CDR3, taken from reference TRBV19 and TRBJ1-1): DGGITQSPKYLFRKEGQNVTLSCEQNLNHDAMYWYRQDPGQGLRLIYYSQIVNDFQKGDIAEGYSVSREKKESFPLTVTSAQKNPTAFYLCASSIPGQQMNTEAFFGQGTRLTVV.

The chain recombines TRBV4-1 with TRBJ2-7; TRBD1 aligns across 7 bases. Germline CDR1 MGHRA, CDR2 YSYEKL. V shed 2 bases, J shed 7 bases, and the junction held 29 bases outside the gene matches. This CDR3 is 21 amino acids long. The CDR3 loop is CASSQKTINRDSRRITVEQYF. CDR3 nucleotides: TGCGCCAGCAGCCAAAAGACGATAAACCGGGACAGTCGTAGGATTACGGTGGAGCAGTACTTC.

The genes are TRBV19 and TRBJ2-7, with a possible D match to TRBD1 (8 bases). Trimming cost V 5 bases and J 0 bases, with 29 bases left between them. CDR1 and CDR2 (germline): LNHDA, SQIVND (reference sequence). This CDR3 region has 20 residues. This chain's CDR3 is CASSLATAPNRGGISYEQYF. The CDR3 DNA follows: TGTGCCAGTAGTCTAGCGACCGCGCCGAACAGGGGGGGAATCTCCTACGAGCAGTACTTC.

The chain has TRBV7-9 and TRBJ2-7; no firm D call. Germline V CDR1 and CDR2: SEHNR, FQNEAQ (reference sequence). Trimming cost V 1 base and J 5 bases, with 12 bases left between them. This CDR3 contains 14 residues. The CDR3 loop reads CASSLDVGADEQYF. DNA for the CDR3: TGTGCCAGCAGCTTAGACGTGGGCGCCGACGAGCAGTACTTC.

Here the CDR3 DNA reads TGTGCCAGCAGCCTCCCTGTCGGGTTCGACTATAATTCACCCCTCCACTTT. Protein sequence: CASSLPVGFDYNSPLHF. This chain uses TRBV14 with TRBJ1-6; D gene unclear. V was trimmed by 4 bases and J by 3 bases, leaving 16 bases between them. The CDR3 is 17 amino acids. Germline assignment: CDR1 SGHDN and CDR2 FVKESK. The full variable domain, with the rest looked up from reference TRBV14 and TRBJ1-6, is EAGVTQFPSHSVIEKGQTVTLRCDPISGHDNLYWYRRVMGKEIKFLLHFVKESKQDESGMPNNRFLAERTGGTYSTLKVQPAELEDSGVYFCASSLPVGFDYNSPLHFGNGTRLTVT.

This clone was seen a few times. This rearrangement joins TRBV4-3 to TRBJ2-3; D is unclear. The ends were cut back, 0 bases at V and 0 bases at J, with 7 bases in the middle. This CDR3 comprises 15 residues. Germline CDR1 reads LGHNA; CDR2 reads YSLEER. CDR3 nucleotides: TGCGCCAGCAGCCAAGACTCGCGGAGCACAGATACGCAGTATTTT. Translated: CASSQDSRSTDTQYF.

The V call is TRBV19, the J call TRBJ1-5; D perhaps matches TRBD1 (5 bases). Trimming stripped 6 bases from V and 0 bases from J, with 12 bases between. This CDR3 comprises 15 residues. Germline V CDR1 and CDR2: LNHDA, SQIVND (reference sequence). CDR3 residues: CASRTAPNSNQPQHF. DNA of the CDR3: TGTGCCAGTAGGACAGCACCAAATAGCAATCAGCCCCAGCATTTT.

This chain connects TRBV7-2 to TRBJ2-1; 8 bases are shared with TRBD2. V shed 2 bases, J shed 5 bases, and the junction held 2 bases outside the gene matches. Germline lookup yields CDR1 SGHTA and CDR2 FQGNSA. The CDR3 contains 14 residues. The CDR3 reads CASSLTGGHNEQFF. The CDR3 DNA reads TGTGCCAGCAGCTTAACGGGGGGGCACAATGAGCAGTTCTTC.

The CDR3 spells CATSRGLDTVTQYF. In DNA, the CDR3 is TGTGCCACCAGCAGAGGGTTGGACACCGTGACGCAGTATTTT. The gene calls are TRBV15 and TRBJ2-3, with D possibly being TRBD1 (5 bases). Deletions cut 1 base from V and 9 bases from J, with 14 bases between. Germline V lookup: CDR1 LNHNV, CDR2 YYDKDF (reference sequence). This CDR3 spans 14 amino acids.

The rearrangement uses TRBV5-1 and TRBJ2-1; TRBD2 agrees at 13 bases. This CDR3 comprises 13 residues. After removal of 4 bases from V and 14 bases from J, the junction contained 6 bases not matched to a gene. Germline values: CDR1 SGHRS, CDR2 YFSETQ. CDR3 DNA: TGCGCCAGCAGCATGGGACTAGCGGGGAGAAAGTTCTTC. The encoded protein is CASSMGLAGRKFF.

This chain's CDR3 is CASSHGGTASNYGYTF. The CDR3 bases are TGTGCCAGCAGCCACGGAGGGACTGCCTCTAACTATGGCTACACCTTC. V and J are TRBV3-1 (or the pseudogene TRBV3-2) and TRBJ1-2, with a weak D call TRBD1 (5 bases). The CDR3 spans 16 residues. V lost 3 bases and J 0 bases, leaving 14 bases between the germline ends. Germline V gene sequence: CDR1 LGHDT, CDR2 YNNKEL (reference sequence).

This rearrangement joins TRBV27 to TRBJ2-7, with a weak D call TRBD1 (6 bases). Germline-derived CDR1 and CDR2 are MNHEY and SMNVEV (reference sequence). Between the trimmed V and J ends, which lost 2 bases and 3 bases, there was a span of 17 bases. The CDR3 has 16 amino acids. The CDR3 bases are TGTGCCAGCAGTTTAATAGCCGGGACAAAGAACTACGAGCAGTACTTC. This codes for CASSLIAGTKNYEQYF.

The chain joins TRBV10-3 to TRBJ2-5, with TRBD1 identical over 8 bases. There are 14 residues in the CDR3. Germline V gene data show CDR1 as ENHRY and CDR2 as SYGVKD. Germline trimming cut 6 bases from V and 2 bases from J; bases unmatched to any gene: 5. DNA of the CDR3: TGTGCCATCAGGGGGGACAGGCTACAAGAGACCCAGTACTTC. Protein sequence: CAIRGDRLQETQYF.

The gene calls are TRBV11-3 and TRBJ2-3, with 7 nucleotides matching TRBD2. The trim removed 3 bases at V and 0 bases at J, leaving 3 bases unmatched. Germline V gene lookup returns CDR1 SGHNT and CDR2 YENEEA. The CDR3 consists of 15 residues. The CDR3 DNA is TGTGCCAGCAGCTTGGGTAGCGGGAGCACAGATACGCAGTATTTT. Translation gives CASSLGSGSTDTQYF.

In this sample, this clone turned up once. The chain uses TRBV7-2 and TRBJ2-5; D not resolved. The CDR3 is made up of 13 amino acids. V lost 5 bases and J 2 bases, leaving 9 bases between the germline ends. Germline assignment: CDR1 SGHTA and CDR2 FQGNSA. CDR3 loop: CASSPQYQETQYF. DNA for the CDR3: TGTGCCAGCAGCCCACAGTATCAAGAGACCCAGTACTTC.

V usage is TRBV29-1 and J usage is TRBJ2-4; 11 nucleotides match TRBD2. Germline V gene lookup returns CDR1 SQVTM and CDR2 ANQGSEA. CDR3 size: 14 residues. The V segment lost 5 bases and the J segment 11 bases; nucleotides outside the gene matches: 11. CDR3 region: CSVTPLSSGGLQYF. In DNA form, the CDR3 reads TGCAGCGTTACCCCCCTGTCTAGCGGGGGGCTTCAGTACTTC.

This clone has only a few counts. J is TRBJ2-7 and V is TRBV5-1, with TRBD2 identical over 7 bases. CDR1 and CDR2 from the germline V gene are SGHRS and YFSETQ. The CDR3 is 13 amino acids. J was trimmed by 7 bases and V by 2 bases; bases with no gene match: 6. CDR3 in amino acids: CASSFEAGREQYF. CDR3 coding DNA: TGCGCCAGCAGCTTCGAAGCGGGACGGGAGCAGTACTTC.

V and J are TRBV11-3 and TRBJ2-1, with 10 bases lining up with TRBD2. The CDR3 is 15 residues long. From germline, CDR1 is SGHNT and CDR2 YENEEA. Trimming took 5 bases from V and 8 from J; bases not matched to a gene: 9. CDR3 in amino acids: CASSHRIAGGDEQFF. The CDR3 DNA is TGTGCCAGCAGCCACAGGATAGCGGGGGGAGATGAGCAGTTCTTC. Based on the CDR3 plus reference TRBV11-3 and TRBJ2-1, the full variable domain is EAGVVQSPRYKIIEKKQPVAFWCNPISGHNTLYWYLQNLGQGPELLIRYENEEAVDDSQLPKDRFSAERLKGVDSTLKIQPAELGDSAVYLCASSHRIAGGDEQFFGPGTRLTVL.

The V gene is TRBV28, the J gene TRBJ1-2; D not certain. The V end was cut by 5 bases, the J end by 4 bases, with 8 bases between. The germline V gene encodes CDR1 MDHEN and CDR2 SYDVKM. CDR3 length: 12 residues. CDR3 loop: CASSLATYGYTF. The CDR3 DNA reads TGTGCCAGCAGTCTGGCCACCTATGGCTACACCTTC.

The rearrangement uses TRBV3-1 (or the pseudogene TRBV3-2) and TRBJ2-2; 7 bases match TRBD2. The J segment lost 6 bases and the V segment lost 4 bases, leaving 8 bases of the junction unmatched. This CDR3 has 15 amino acids. In germline, CDR1 is LGHDT, CDR2 YNNKEL (reference sequence). The CDR3 nucleotides are TGTGCCAGCAGCCCAGCCGGGACTACAGCCGGGGAGCTGTTTTTT. Translation gives CASSPAGTTAGELFF.

V usage is TRBV19 and J usage is TRBJ2-4; no reliable D call. V lost 3 bases, J lost 8 bases, and 8 bases lay in between. The V gene's germline CDR1 is LNHDA and CDR2 SQIVND (reference sequence). The CDR3 spans 12 residues. CDR3 residues: CASSIPGYIQYF. CDR3 nucleotides: TGTGCCAGTAGTATTCCGGGTTACATTCAGTACTTC.

CDR3 nucleotides: TGTGCCAGCAGCTTAGCCCGACAGGGGAGCTCCTATAATTCACCCCTCCACTTT. Translating it yields CASSLARQGSSYNSPLHF. The chain carries TRBV7-8 and TRBJ1-6; 8 bases are a match to TRBD1. From germline, CDR1 is SGHVS and CDR2 FQNEAQ. V shed 0 bases, J shed 0 bases, and the junction held 4 bases outside the gene matches. This CDR3 region has 18 residues.

The gene calls are TRBV12-3 or TRBV12-4 and TRBJ2-5; D is unclear. V was pared by 5 bases and J by 3 bases, with 10 bases between. CDR3 length equals 13 residues. The CDR3 region is CASSNYGKETQYF. For the CDR3, the DNA is TGTGCCAGCAGTAATTACGGTAAAGAGACCCAGTACTTC.

The V call is TRBV7-2, the J call TRBJ1-1, with 7 bases identical to TRBD1. Germline V lookup: CDR1 SGHTA, CDR2 FQGNSA. The length of the CDR3 is 17 residues. V trimming: 4 bases; J trimming: 4 bases; junction bases outside the gene matches: 15. CDR3 loop: CASSSKDRRDSATEAFF. In DNA form, the CDR3 reads TGTGCCAGCAGCTCCAAAGATCGCCGGGACAGTGCCACTGAAGCTTTCTTT.

The gene calls are TRBV21-1 and TRBJ1-1; no check of the table's D call, TRBD1, against the DNA was made. TRBV21-1 is designated a pseudogene. The CDR3 is made up of 16 amino acids. The CDR3 spells CASTPGTGEIWTEAFF. The CDR3 DNA reads TGTGCCAGCACCCCCGGGACAGGGGAGATTTGGACTGAAGCTTTCTTT.

The chain uses TRBV18 and TRBJ2-7; 7 bases are a match to TRBD2. The CDR3 has 14 amino acids. The V gene's germline CDR1 is KGHSH and CDR2 LQKENI. The ends lost 3 bases at V and 2 bases at J; junction bases unmatched: 4. CDR3 nucleotides: TGTGCCAGCTCACCGGTGCGGGAGACCTACGAGCAGTACTTC. Protein product: CASSPVRETYEQYF.

The chain couples TRBV5-6 to TRBJ2-3; TRBD1 matches 9 bases. V shed 4 bases and J 1 base; nucleotides not matched to a gene: 1. This CDR3 region has 14 residues. Germline loops: CDR1 SGHDT, CDR2 YYEEEE. The CDR3 spells CASSRDRGTDTQYF. The CDR3 nucleotides are TGTGCCAGCAGCAGGGACAGGGGCACAGATACGCAGTATTTT.

The chain joins TRBV12-3 or TRBV12-4 to TRBJ2-7, with TRBD2 matching 7 bases. Germline trimming cut 6 bases from V and 0 bases from J; bases unmatched to any gene: 2. The CDR3 has 13 residues. CDR3 amino acids: CASSGRTSYEQYF. DNA for the CDR3: TGTGCCAGCAGCGGGAGGACCTCCTACGAGCAGTACTTC.